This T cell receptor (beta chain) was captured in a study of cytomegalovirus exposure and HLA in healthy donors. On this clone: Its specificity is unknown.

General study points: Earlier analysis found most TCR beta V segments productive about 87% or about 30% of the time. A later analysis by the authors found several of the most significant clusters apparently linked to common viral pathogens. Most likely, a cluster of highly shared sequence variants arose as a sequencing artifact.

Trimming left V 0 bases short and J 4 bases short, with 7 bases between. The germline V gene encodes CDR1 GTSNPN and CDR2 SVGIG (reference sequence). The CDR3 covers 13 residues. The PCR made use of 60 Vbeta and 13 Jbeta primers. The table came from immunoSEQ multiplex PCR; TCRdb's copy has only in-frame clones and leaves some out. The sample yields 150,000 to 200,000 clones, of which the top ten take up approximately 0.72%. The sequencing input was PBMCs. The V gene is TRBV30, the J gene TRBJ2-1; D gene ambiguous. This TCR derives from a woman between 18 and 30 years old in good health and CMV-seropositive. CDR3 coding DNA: TGTGCCTGGAGTGTGTCCCGTTACAATGAGCAGTTCTTC. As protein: CAWSVSRYNEQFF. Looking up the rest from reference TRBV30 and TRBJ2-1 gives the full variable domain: SQTIHQWPATLVQPVGSPLSLECTVEGTSNPNLYWYRQAAGRGLQLLFYSVGIGQISSEVPQNLSASRPQDRQFILSSKKLLLSDSGFYLCAWSVSRYNEQFFGPGTRLTVL.